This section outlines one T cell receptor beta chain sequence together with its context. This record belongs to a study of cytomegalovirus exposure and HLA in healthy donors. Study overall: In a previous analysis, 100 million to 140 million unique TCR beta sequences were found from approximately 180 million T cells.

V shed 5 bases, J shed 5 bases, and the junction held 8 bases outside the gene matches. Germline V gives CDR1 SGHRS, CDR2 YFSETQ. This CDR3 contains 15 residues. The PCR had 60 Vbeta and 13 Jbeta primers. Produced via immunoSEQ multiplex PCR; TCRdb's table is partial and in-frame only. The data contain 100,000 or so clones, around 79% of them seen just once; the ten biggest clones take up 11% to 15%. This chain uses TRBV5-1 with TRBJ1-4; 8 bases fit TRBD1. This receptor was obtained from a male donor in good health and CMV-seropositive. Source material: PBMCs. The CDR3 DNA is TGCGCCAGCAGGGCTACAGGGGGGAAGAATGAAAAACTGTTTTTT. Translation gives CASRATGGKNEKLFF.